Listed here are 23 T cell receptor beta chains from one sample, sequenced in a study of T cells after yellow fever vaccination. In TCRdb, the 5' RACE reads were re-called with MiXCR into one record per CDR3 protein. The sample has a few hundred thousand distinct CDR3 sequences, around 4.1% seen once. This specimen was PBMCs, taken 5 days after the yellow fever booster vaccination. The receptors were gathered from a man aged 18-30 years who received the YFV17D yellow fever vaccine.

This clonotype was observed a few times. The chain carries TRBV4-2 and TRBJ2-2; 8 nucleotides agree with TRBD1. The CDR3 contains 16 residues. Germline V gene data show CDR1 as LGHNA and CDR2 as YNFKEQ. V shed 4 bases, J shed 9 bases, and the junction held 13 bases outside the gene matches. The chain's CDR3 is CASSRDPGQGDWELFF. For the CDR3, the DNA is TGTGCCAGCAGCCGAGATCCAGGACAGGGTGACTGGGAGCTGTTTTTT.

This clonotype was counted many times. The V and J genes are TRBV12-3 or TRBV12-4 and TRBJ1-1, with 7 bases aligning to TRBD1. The CDR3 sequence is 14 residues long. V shed 4 bases and J 6 bases; nucleotides not matched to a gene: 8. CDR3 sequence reads: CASSSDRADAEAFF. The CDR3 nucleotides read TGTGCCAGCAGTTCCGACAGGGCAGACGCTGAAGCTTTCTTT.

Of note for this clonotype: This CDR3 is missing its conserved last phenylalanine or tryptophan, likely due to a read error. V is TRBV14 and J is TRBJ1-1; D call uncertain. This CDR3 comprises 11 residues. In germline, CDR1 is SGHDN, CDR2 FVKESK. The germline V and J ends were trimmed by 1 base and 8 bases, with 5 bases remaining between them. This CDR3 reads CASSQATEAFS. The CDR3 DNA is TGTGCCAGCAGCCAAGCGACCGAAGCTTTCTCT.

This chain uses TRBV27 with TRBJ1-1, with TRBD1 matching 7 bases. Germline V CDR1 and CDR2: MNHEY, SMNVEV (reference sequence). This CDR3 has 16 amino acids. Trimming cost V 5 bases and J 4 bases; bases outside gene matches: 13. In DNA form, the CDR3 reads TGTGCCAGCAGTCCCAGCCCCGTCGCAGGGGGCACTGAAGCTTTCTTT. Protein: CASSPSPVAGGTEAFF.

The chain recombines TRBV18 with TRBJ2-5; D gene uncertain. Trimming pared 3 bases from V and 2 bases from J, leaving 10 bases between. CDR3 size: 14 residues. Germline values: CDR1 KGHSH, CDR2 LQKENI. The CDR3 DNA sequence: TGTGCCAGCTCACCGGGGTTCAATCAAGAGACCCAGTACTTC. It encodes CASSPGFNQETQYF. The whole variable domain, remainder taken from reference TRBV18 and TRBJ2-5, is NAGVMQNPRHLVRRRGQEARLRCSPMKGHSHVYWYRQLPEEGLKFMVYLQKENIIDESGMPKERFSAEFPKEGPSILRIQQVVRGDSAAYFCASSPGFNQETQYFGPGTRLLVL.

This clonotype was recorded a few times. This chain uses TRBV6-5 with TRBJ1-2; D call uncertain. V lost 7 bases and J 8 bases, leaving 14 bases between the germline ends. Per the germline V gene, CDR1 is MNHEY and CDR2 is SVGAGI. This CDR3 region has 12 residues. Here the CDR3 reads CASTPGREGYTF. DNA for the CDR3: TGTGCCAGCACCCCGGGTCGGGAAGGCTACACCTTC.

This clonotype was seen a handful of times. V usage is TRBV28 and J usage is TRBJ2-2; tentatively, D is TRBD1 (5 bases). V dropped 7 bases and J dropped 2 bases, with 11 bases sitting between them. Germline assignment: CDR1 MDHEN and CDR2 SYDVKM. This CDR3 region has 14 residues. CDR3 amino acids: CASTGHPNTGELFF. For the CDR3, the DNA is TGTGCCAGCACAGGACACCCTAACACCGGGGAGCTGTTTTTT. The variable domain in full, with the rest retrieved from reference TRBV28 and TRBJ2-2, is DVKVTQSSRYLVKRTGEKVFLECVQDMDHENMFWYRQDPGLGLRLIYFSYDVKMKEKGDIPEGYSVSREKKERFSLILESASTNQTSMYLCASTGHPNTGELFFGEGSRLTVL.

At least ten counts were recorded for this clonotype. This chain links TRBV5-1 with TRBJ2-5; 7 bases agree with TRBD2. The CDR3 consists of 16 residues. Germline CDR1 is SGHRS and CDR2 is YFSETQ. J lost 1 base, V lost 0 bases, and 6 bases had no gene match. The CDR3 coding sequence is TGCGCCAGCAGCTTGGGTCGAGCGGGGCGCCAAGAGACCCAGTACTTC. Translation gives CASSLGRAGRQETQYF.

This clonotype has just a few counts. The genes are TRBV7-6 and TRBJ1-4; no reliable D call. This CDR3 spans 15 amino acids. Germline V lookup: CDR1 SGHVS, CDR2 FNYEAQ. The germline V and J ends were trimmed by 6 bases and 3 bases, with 14 bases remaining between them. CDR3 sequence reads: CASSDRYASNEKLFF. The CDR3 DNA reads TGTGCCAGCAGTGACCGGTACGCGTCTAATGAAAAACTGTTTTTT.

This clonotype was detected only a few times. The rearrangement links TRBV7-9 to TRBJ2-3, with D perhaps TRBD1 (7 bases). This CDR3 has 15 residues. V was shortened by 5 bases and J by 5 bases, with 17 bases between the two germline ends. The germline CDR1 and CDR2 sequences are SEHNR and FQNEAQ (reference sequence). The chain's CDR3 is CASSQDRDFGDTQYF. CDR3 bases: TGTGCCAGCAGCCAAGACAGGGACTTTGGAGATACGCAGTATTTT.

Ten or more counts support this clonotype. This chain uses TRBV7-8 with TRBJ1-2; perhaps TRBD1 as D (6 bases). Germline V gene sequence: CDR1 SGHVS, CDR2 FQNEAQ. CDR3 length: 15 residues. V gave up 3 bases and J gave up 4 bases, with 15 bases separating them. The CDR3 spells CASSFPQGQTYGYTF. CDR3 nucleotide sequence: TGTGCCAGCAGCTTTCCCCAAGGACAGACCTATGGCTACACCTTC. Variable domain in full (rest from reference TRBV7-8 and TRBJ1-2): GAGVSQSPRYKVAKRGQDVALRCDPISGHVSLFWYQQALGQGPEFLTYFQNEAQLDKSGLPSDRFFAERPEGSVSTLKIQRTQQEDSAVYLCASSFPQGQTYGYTFGSGTRLTVV.

This chain uses TRBV7-9 with TRBJ2-7, with D hard to call. The CDR3 spans 14 residues. Germline V gene sequence: CDR1 SEHNR, CDR2 FQNEAQ (reference sequence). V lost 0 bases and J 3 bases, leaving 9 bases between the germline ends. For the CDR3, the DNA is TGTGCCAGCAGCTTAGCGGGGTCCCTCTACGAGCAGTACGTC. Protein product: CASSLAGSLYEQYV.

At least ten counts were recorded for this clonotype. The rearrangement uses TRBV4-1 and TRBJ1-2; TRBD1 might be the D (5 bases). This CDR3 has 13 amino acids. V dropped 1 base and J dropped 9 bases, with 12 bases sitting between them. CDR1 is MGHRA and CDR2 is YSYEKL in the germline V gene. The DNA of the CDR3 is TGCGCCAGCAGCCAAGTAACCGGGGGTAGCTACACCTTC. It is translated as CASSQVTGGSYTF.

The rearrangement links TRBV6-4 to TRBJ1-2; no definite D call. Germline V CDR1 and CDR2: MRHNA, SNTAGT. The V end was cut by 2 bases, the J end by 1 base, with 2 bases between. The CDR3 covers 12 residues. The CDR3 reads CASSDSNYGYTF. DNA for the CDR3: TGTGCCAGCAGTGACAGTAACTATGGCTACACCTTC.

This clonotype was found many times. This rearrangement joins TRBV4-1 to TRBJ2-7, with 13 bases that match TRBD2. Looked up from germline, CDR1 is MGHRA and CDR2 is YSYEKL. This CDR3 contains 17 residues. The J segment lost 2 bases and the V segment lost 7 bases, leaving 11 bases of the junction unmatched. This CDR3 reads CASTHRLAGGIAYEQYF. CDR3 coding DNA: TGCGCCAGCACCCACAGACTAGCGGGGGGAATAGCCTACGAGCAGTACTTC.

This clonotype appeared many times. This chain connects TRBV28 to TRBJ1-4, with a weak D call TRBD1 (5 bases). Germline V gene data show CDR1 as MDHEN and CDR2 as SYDVKM. V lost 8 bases and J lost 8, with 15 bases in between. The CDR3 sequence is 13 residues long. CDR3 protein: CASLRSGAEKLFF. CDR3 sequence (DNA): TGTGCCAGCCTTCGGTCCGGGGCGGAAAAACTGTTTTTT.

This clonotype was found a few times. This chain links TRBV12-3 or TRBV12-4 with TRBJ2-7; D is unclear. Between the trimmed V and J ends, which lost 7 bases and 5 bases, there was a span of 21 bases. The length of the CDR3 is 15 residues. In DNA, the CDR3 is TGTGCCAGCAAGGGCATCTTTGCAAACACTAACGAGCAGTACTTC. This translates into CASKGIFANTNEQYF.

This clonotype showed up many times. The CDR3 coding sequence is TGTGCCAGCAGTTACCCCCGGGATGAGCAGTTCTTC. Translated, it gives CASSYPRDEQFF. V and J are TRBV6-6 and TRBJ2-1; D unresolved. Germline values: CDR1 MNHNY, CDR2 SVGAGI (reference sequence). The CDR3 spans 12 residues. With 2 bases removed from V and 8 bases from J, the gap between germline ends came to 7 bases.

The rearrangement uses TRBV20-1 and TRBJ1-5; D remains ambiguous. The CDR3 length is 14 residues. Trimming cost V 0 bases and J 3 bases, with 9 bases left between them. The germline gives CDR1 DFQATT, CDR2 SNEGSKA (reference sequence). DNA of the CDR3: TGCAGTGCTAGAGAAGGGTTCAACAATCAGCCCCAGCATTTT. Its protein is CSAREGFNNQPQHF.

There are a few counts of this clonotype. The chain joins TRBV11-2 to TRBJ2-2; possible D gene TRBD1, 6 bases. This CDR3 is built from 16 residues. CDR1 is SGHAT and CDR2 is FQNNGV in the germline V gene. Trimming took off 2 bases at V and 3 bases at J, with 13 bases between the two ends. The CDR3 DNA follows: TGTGCCAGCAGCTTACACAGGGACCCCTACACCGGGGAGCTGTTTTTT. Encoded protein: CASSLHRDPYTGELFF. Full variable domain (rest looked up from reference TRBV11-2 and TRBJ2-2): EAGVAQSPRYKIIEKRQSVAFWCNPISGHATLYWYQQILGQGPKLLIQFQNNGVVDDSQLPKDRFSAERLKGVDSTLKIQPAKLEDSAVYLCASSLHRDPYTGELFFGEGSRLTVL.

This clonotype was picked up a small number of times. This chain uses TRBV5-1 with TRBJ1-2; 8 positions agree with TRBD1. Germline loops: CDR1 SGHRS, CDR2 YFSETQ. The CDR3 sequence is 14 residues long. V gave up 4 bases and J gave up 6 bases; unmatched junction bases: 8. CDR3 sequence: CASSHSTGEDGYTF. The CDR3 DNA follows: TGCGCCAGCAGCCATTCGACAGGGGAGGATGGCTACACCTTC. The variable domain in full, completed from reference TRBV5-1 and TRBJ1-2, reads KAGVTQTPRYLIKTRGQQVTLSCSPISGHRSVSWYQQTPGQGLQFLFEYFSETQRNKGNFPGRFSGRQFSNSRSEMNVSTLELGDSALYLCASSHSTGEDGYTFGSGTRLTVV.

This clonotype was observed many times. The gene calls are TRBV18 and TRBJ2-5; TRBD1 or TRBD2 may be the D gene (5 bases each). V gave up 2 bases and J gave up 0 bases, with 10 bases separating them. CDR3 size: 15 residues. Germline V gives CDR1 KGHSH, CDR2 LQKENI. In DNA form, the CDR3 reads TGTGCCAGCTCACCAGGGACGGTGTACCAAGAGACCCAGTACTTC. The encoded protein is CASSPGTVYQETQYF.

The J gene is TRBJ1-2, the V gene TRBV30; a weak D match, TRBD1 (5 bases). The CDR3 length is 10 residues. Germline assignment: CDR1 GTSNPN and CDR2 SVGIG (reference sequence). CDR3 DNA sequence: TGTGCGGGGGGACCCTATGGCTACACCTTC. It encodes CAGGPYGYTF. The whole variable domain, remainder taken from reference TRBV30 and TRBJ1-2, is SQTIHQWPATLVQPVGSPLSLECTVEGTSNPNLYWYRQAAGRGLQLLFYSVGIGQISSEVPQNLSASRPQDRQFILSSKKLLLSDSGFYLCAGGPYGYTFGSGTRLTVV.